The T cell receptor (beta chain) described here comes from a study of cytomegalovirus exposure and HLA in healthy donors. General study points: Researchers reported in a later analysis that a missense DCLRE1C variant was tied to TCR beta V- and J-gene trimming. A previous analysis found most TCR beta V segments productive roughly 87% or roughly 30% of the time. In vitro checks showed that a few CMV-associated chains really do target CMV antigens.

Germline V gene sequence: CDR1 MDHEN, CDR2 SYDVKM. The CDR3 has 13 amino acids. Deletions cut 4 bases from V and 9 bases from J, with 15 bases between. For this clone: Its antigen remains unidentified.

The PCR had 60 Vbeta and 13 Jbeta primers. Sequenced by immunoSEQ multiplex PCR; TCRdb stores in-frame clones only, minus some. The sample shows about 140,000 clones, around 79% of them seen only once. This rearrangement joins TRBV28 to TRBJ2-5; TRBD2 might be the D (5 bases). Sequenced sample: PBMCs. The TCR comes from a woman aged 45-59 years in good health and CMV-seropositive. In DNA, the CDR3 is TGTGCCAGCAGTTCCGACTACAGTATGCCCCAGTACTTC. Translating gives CASSSDYSMPQYF.